Reported below is one T cell receptor beta chain. V was clipped by 6 bases and J by 1 base, with 9 bases between them. The germline V gene encodes CDR1 SNHLY and CDR2 FYNNEI. This CDR3 spans 13 amino acids. This entry is derived from a study of control samples from healthy donors and cancer patients. Assay: immunoSEQ multiplex PCR; the TCRdb copy retains only in-frame clones and omits some. There are approximately 150,000 clones in the sample; around nine tenths occur only once, and over 6.5% lies in the top ten. This TCR was recovered from a man aged 45-60 years with head and neck cancer. The sample consisted of PBMCs. This chain joins TRBV2 and TRBJ1-1, with D hard to call. CDR3 sequence reads: CASRMAGNTEAFF. The CDR3 DNA is TGTGCCAGCAGGATGGCGGGGAACACTGAAGCTTTCTTT.